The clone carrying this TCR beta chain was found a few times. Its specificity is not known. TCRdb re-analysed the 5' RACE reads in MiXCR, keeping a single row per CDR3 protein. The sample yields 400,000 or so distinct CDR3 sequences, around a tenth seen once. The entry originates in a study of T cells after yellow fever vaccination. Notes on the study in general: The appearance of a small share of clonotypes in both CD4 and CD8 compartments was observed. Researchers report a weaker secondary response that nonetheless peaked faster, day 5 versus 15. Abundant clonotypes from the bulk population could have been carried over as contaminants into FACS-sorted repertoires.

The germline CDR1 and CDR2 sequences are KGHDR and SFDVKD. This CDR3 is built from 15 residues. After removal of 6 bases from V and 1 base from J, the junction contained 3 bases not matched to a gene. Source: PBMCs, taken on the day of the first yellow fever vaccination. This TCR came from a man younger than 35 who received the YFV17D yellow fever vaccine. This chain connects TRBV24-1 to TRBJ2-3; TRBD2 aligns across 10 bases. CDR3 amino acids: CATSSGGVGTDTQYF. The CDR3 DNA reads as TGTGCCACCAGTAGCGGGGGGGTTGGCACAGATACGCAGTATTTT.